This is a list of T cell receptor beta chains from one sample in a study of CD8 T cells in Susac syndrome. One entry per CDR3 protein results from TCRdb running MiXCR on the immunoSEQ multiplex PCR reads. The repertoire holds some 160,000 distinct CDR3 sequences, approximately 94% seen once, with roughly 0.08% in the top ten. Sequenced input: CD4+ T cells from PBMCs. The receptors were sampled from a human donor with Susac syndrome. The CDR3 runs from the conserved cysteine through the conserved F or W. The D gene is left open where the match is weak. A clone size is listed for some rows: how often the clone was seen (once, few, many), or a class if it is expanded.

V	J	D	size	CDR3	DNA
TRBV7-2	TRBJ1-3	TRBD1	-	CASSRDSRNTIYF	TGTGCCAGCAGCCGGGACAGCCGAAACACCATATATTTT
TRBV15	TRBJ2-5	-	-	CATSRDPWKDETQYF	TGTGCCACCAGCAGAGATCCGTGGAAGGATGAGACCCAGTACTTC
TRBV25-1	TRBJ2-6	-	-	CASSASFWQGDTTSGANVLTF	TGTGCCAGCAGTGCCTCATTCTGGCAAGGGGACACCACCTCTGGGGCCAACGTCCTGACTTTC
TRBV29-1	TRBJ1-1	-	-	CSVTSLLPIDAEAFF	TGCAGCGTAACATCCTTACTGCCCATAGACGCTGAAGCTTTCTTT
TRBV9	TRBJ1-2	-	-	CASSALILTRGLKGYTF	TGTGCCAGCAGCGCGCTCATCCTTACCAGGGGCCTAAAGGGCTACACCTTC
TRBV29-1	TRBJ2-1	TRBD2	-	CSSLAGVYNEQFF	TGCAGCTCCCTAGCGGGAGTTTACAATGAGCAGTTCTTC
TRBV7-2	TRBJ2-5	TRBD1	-	CASSSDRGETQYF	TGTGCCAGCAGCTCCGACAGGGGAGAGACCCAGTACTTC
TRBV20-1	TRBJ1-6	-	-	CSARGDRGGNSPLHF	TGCAGTGCTAGAGGTGATCGCGGGGGAAATTCACCCCTCCACTTT
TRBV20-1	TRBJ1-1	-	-	CSANENTEAFF	TGCAGTGCTAACGAGAACACTGAAGCTTTCTTT
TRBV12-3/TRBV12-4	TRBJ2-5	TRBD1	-	CASRPDRVGETQYF	TGTGCCAGCAGGCCGGACAGGGTGGGAGAGACCCAGTACTTC
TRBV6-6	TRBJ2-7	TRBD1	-	CASSYGTGSPYEQYF	TGTGCCAGCAGTTACGGGACAGGGTCGCCCTACGAGCAGTACTTC
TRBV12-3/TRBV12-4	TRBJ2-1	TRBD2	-	CASSLVGGGAGNEQFF	TGTGCCAGCAGTTTAGTTGGCGGGGGGGCTGGGAATGAGCAGTTCTTC
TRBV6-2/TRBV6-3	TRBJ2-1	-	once	CASRTQGTRANNEQFF	TGTGCCAGCAGAACTCAGGGGACCAGAGCCAACAATGAGCAGTTCTTC
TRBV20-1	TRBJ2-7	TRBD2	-	CSVSTSGPYEQYF	TGCAGTGTCTCGACTAGCGGACCCTACGAGCAGTACTTC
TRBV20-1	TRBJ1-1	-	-	CSARDSGREAFF	TGCAGTGCTAGAGATAGCGGCAGGGAAGCTTTCTTT
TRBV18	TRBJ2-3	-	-	CASSGGSDTQYF	TGTGCCAGCTCAGGGGGGAGTGATACGCAGTATTTT
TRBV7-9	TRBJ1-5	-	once	CASSLESGAINQPQHF	TGTGCCAGCAGCTTAGAGTCAGGGGCCATCAATCAGCCCCAGCATTTT
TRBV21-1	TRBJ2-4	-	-	CASSKRDTGAKNIQYF	TGTGCCAGCAGCAAGAGGGACACTGGGGCCAAAAACATTCAGTACTTC
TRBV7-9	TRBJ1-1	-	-	CASSLPRLTGTEAFF	TGTGCCAGCAGCTTACCCAGGCTGACAGGTACTGAAGCTTTCTTT
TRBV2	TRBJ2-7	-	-	CASSERTGRGPYEQYF	TGTGCCAGCAGTGAAAGAACTGGGCGGGGGCCCTACGAGCAGTACTTC
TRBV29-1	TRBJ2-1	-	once	CSVGGSDEQFF	TGCAGCGTTGGGGGGTCCGATGAGCAGTTCTTC
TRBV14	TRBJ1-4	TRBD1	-	CASSQNRGTNEKLFF	TGTGCCAGCAGCCAAAACAGGGGGACTAATGAAAAACTGTTTTTT
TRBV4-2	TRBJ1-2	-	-	CASSRAGGAGGYTF	TGTGCCAGCAGCCGGGCGGGAGGGGCTGGAGGCTACACCTTC
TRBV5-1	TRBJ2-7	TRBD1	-	CASSPDGTGYYEQYF	TGCGCCAGCAGCCCGGACGGGACAGGTTATTACGAGCAGTACTTC
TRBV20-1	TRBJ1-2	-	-	CNSGDFGYGYTF	TGCAACTCGGGTGACTTTGGCTATGGCTACACCTTC
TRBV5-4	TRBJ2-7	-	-	CASSLEVGQGEQYF	TGTGCCAGCAGCTTGGAGGTGGGGCAGGGGGAGCAGTACTTC
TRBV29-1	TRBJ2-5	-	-	CSVRRFQETQYF	TGCAGCGTGCGGAGGTTCCAAGAGACCCAGTACTTC
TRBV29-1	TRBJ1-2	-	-	CSVVPGVNYGYTF	TGCAGCGTTGTGCCGGGGGTTAACTATGGCTACACCTTC
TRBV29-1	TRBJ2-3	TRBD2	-	CSVVRQRGGTDTQYF	TGCAGCGTTGTTAGGCAGCGGGGGGGCACAGATACGCAGTATTTT
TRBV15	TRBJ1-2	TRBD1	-	CATENRGLRGYTF	TGTGCCACCGAGAACAGGGGGCTGAGGGGCTACACCTTC
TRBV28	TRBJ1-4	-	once	CASSLGHLERLFF	TGTGCCAGCAGTTTGGGACACCTCGAACGACTGTTTTTT
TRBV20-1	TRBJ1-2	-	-	CSARDTTEPRYGYTF	TGCAGTGCTAGAGACACGACAGAGCCCAGATATGGCTACACCTTC
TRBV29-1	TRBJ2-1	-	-	CSVEPPQGSYNEQFF	TGCAGCGTTGAACCGCCACAGGGCTCCTACAATGAGCAGTTCTTC
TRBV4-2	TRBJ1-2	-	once	CASSPRDNYGYTF	TGTGCCAGCAGCCCAAGGGACAACTATGGCTACACCTTC
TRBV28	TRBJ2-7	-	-	CASSLYGGAQYF	TGTGCCAGCAGTTTATACGGGGGCGCGCAGTACTTC
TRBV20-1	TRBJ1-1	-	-	CSARGPLLNTEAFF	TGCAGTGCTAGGGGACCTCTCCTCAACACTGAAGCTTTCTTT
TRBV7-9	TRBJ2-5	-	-	CASSLAGETQYF	TGTGCCAGCAGCTTAGCCGGGGAGACCCAGTACTTC
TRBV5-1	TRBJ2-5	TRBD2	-	CASSMGTSGTETQYF	TGCGCCAGCAGCATGGGGACTAGCGGGACGGAGACCCAGTACTTC
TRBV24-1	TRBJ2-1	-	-	CATSDVRRGLAHNEQFF	TGTGCCACCAGTGACGTTCGGCGGGGGCTAGCGCACAATGAGCAGTTCTTC
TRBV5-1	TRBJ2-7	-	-	CASSLVPVGSPYEQYF	TGCGCCAGCAGCTTGGTCCCCGTGGGATCCCCCTACGAGCAGTACTTC
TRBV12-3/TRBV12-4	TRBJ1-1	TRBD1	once	CASGGQLNTEAFF	TGTGCCAGCGGGGGACAGCTGAACACTGAAGCTTTCTTT
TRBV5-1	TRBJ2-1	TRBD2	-	CASRRLAVTYNEQFF	TGCGCCAGCAGGAGACTAGCGGTTACCTACAATGAGCAGTTCTTC
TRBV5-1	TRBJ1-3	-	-	CASSTGTVTGNTIYF	TGCGCCAGCAGCACAGGGACGGTGACTGGAAACACCATATATTTT
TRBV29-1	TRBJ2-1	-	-	CSVLRRRSSYNEQFF	TGCAGCGTTCTCCGACGAAGAAGCTCCTACAATGAGCAGTTCTTC
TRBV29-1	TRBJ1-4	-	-	CSVLTSATGEKLFF	TGCAGCGTGCTGACATCGGCGACAGGAGAAAAACTGTTTTTT
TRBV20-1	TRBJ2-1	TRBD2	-	CSATIAGVGNEQFF	TGCAGTGCTACGATAGCGGGAGTAGGCAATGAGCAGTTCTTC
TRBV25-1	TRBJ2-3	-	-	CASTDRDTVGVDTQYF	TGTGCCAGCACAGACCGGGACACCGTGGGGGTCGATACGCAGTATTTT
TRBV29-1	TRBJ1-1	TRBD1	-	CSVRQGERAAFF	TGCAGCGTGCGACAGGGAGAGCGCGCAGCTTTCTTT
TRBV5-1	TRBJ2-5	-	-	CASSPESETQYF	TGCGCCAGCAGCCCCGAGTCGGAGACCCAGTACTTC